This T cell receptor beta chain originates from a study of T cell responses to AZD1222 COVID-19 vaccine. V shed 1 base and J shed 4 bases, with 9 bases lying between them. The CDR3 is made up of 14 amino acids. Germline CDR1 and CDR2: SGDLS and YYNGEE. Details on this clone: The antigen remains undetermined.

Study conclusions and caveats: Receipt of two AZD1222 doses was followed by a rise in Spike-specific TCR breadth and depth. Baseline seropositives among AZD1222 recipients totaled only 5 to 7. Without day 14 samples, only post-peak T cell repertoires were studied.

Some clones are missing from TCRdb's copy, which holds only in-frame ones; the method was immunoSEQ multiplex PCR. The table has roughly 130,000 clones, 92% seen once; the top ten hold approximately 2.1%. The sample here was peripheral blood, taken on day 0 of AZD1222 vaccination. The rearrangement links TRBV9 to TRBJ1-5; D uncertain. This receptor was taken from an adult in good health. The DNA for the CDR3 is TGTGCCAGCAGCGTAAGCAGTGGGAATCAGCCCCAGCATTTT. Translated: CASSVSSGNQPQHF.